This entry features one T cell receptor beta chain sequence. Its antigen remains unidentified. The CDR3 loop spans 15 amino acids. Germline loops: CDR1 MGHDK, CDR2 SYGVNS. Trimming shortened V by 1 base and J by 8 bases, and 17 bases separated the two germline ends. Data came from immunoSEQ multiplex PCR; TCRdb stores just in-frame clones and leaves some out. The sample lists roughly 120,000 clones, just over 85% occurring once. This record belongs to a study of T cell responses to AZD1222 COVID-19 vaccine. Study results and caveats: Unmutated variant regions are reportedly the target of nearly half of TCRs that are spike-specific. The donors showed a predominance of white British ancestry and of females, with possible underestimation of clonal diversity. Baseline seropositivity occurred in only a handful of AZD1222 recipients. Repertoire samples came only from after the peak T cell response.

This clonotype originated in an adult in good health. This chain links TRBV25-1 with TRBJ1-2, with D possibly matching TRBD1 (6 bases). The input for sequencing was peripheral blood, taken on day 0 of MenACWY control vaccination. CDR3 in DNA: TGTGCCAGCAGTGAATGGGACACCGGGAGCTGGGGCTACACCTTC. Translating it yields CASSEWDTGSWGYTF.